This T cell receptor beta chain comes out of a study of cytomegalovirus exposure and HLA in healthy donors. The study ran its PCR with 60 Vbeta and 13 Jbeta primers. Repertoires were generated with immunoSEQ multiplex PCR, while TCRdb's copy carries only in-frame clones and drops some. The profile shows roughly 180,000 clones, less than 85% of them singletons. The CDR3 has 15 residues. V lost 5 bases to trimming and J lost 3 bases; unmatched junction nucleotides: 5. Germline V gene sequence: CDR1 SEHNR, CDR2 FQNEAQ (reference sequence). The sequenced sample consisted of PBMCs. This rearrangement joins TRBV7-9 to TRBJ2-3, with 10 bases aligning to TRBD2. The TCR was taken from a male donor in good health and CMV-seronegative. CDR3 coding DNA: TGTGCCAGCAGCCCTAGCGGGGGTTGGACAGATACGCAGTATTTT. This codes for CASSPSGGWTDTQYF.